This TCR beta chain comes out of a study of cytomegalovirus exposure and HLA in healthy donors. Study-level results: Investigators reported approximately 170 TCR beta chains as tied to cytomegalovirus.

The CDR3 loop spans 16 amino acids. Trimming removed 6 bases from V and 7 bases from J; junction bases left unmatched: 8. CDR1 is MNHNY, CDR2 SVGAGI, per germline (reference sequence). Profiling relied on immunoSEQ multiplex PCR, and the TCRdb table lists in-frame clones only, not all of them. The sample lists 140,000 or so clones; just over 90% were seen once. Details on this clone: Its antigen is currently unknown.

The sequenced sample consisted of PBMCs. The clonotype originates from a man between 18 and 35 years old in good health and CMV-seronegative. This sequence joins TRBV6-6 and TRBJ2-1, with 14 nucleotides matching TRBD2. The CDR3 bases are TGTGCCAGCAGGGCGAGACTAGCGGGGGGGTTGAATGAGCAGTTCTTC. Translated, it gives CASRARLAGGLNEQFF.